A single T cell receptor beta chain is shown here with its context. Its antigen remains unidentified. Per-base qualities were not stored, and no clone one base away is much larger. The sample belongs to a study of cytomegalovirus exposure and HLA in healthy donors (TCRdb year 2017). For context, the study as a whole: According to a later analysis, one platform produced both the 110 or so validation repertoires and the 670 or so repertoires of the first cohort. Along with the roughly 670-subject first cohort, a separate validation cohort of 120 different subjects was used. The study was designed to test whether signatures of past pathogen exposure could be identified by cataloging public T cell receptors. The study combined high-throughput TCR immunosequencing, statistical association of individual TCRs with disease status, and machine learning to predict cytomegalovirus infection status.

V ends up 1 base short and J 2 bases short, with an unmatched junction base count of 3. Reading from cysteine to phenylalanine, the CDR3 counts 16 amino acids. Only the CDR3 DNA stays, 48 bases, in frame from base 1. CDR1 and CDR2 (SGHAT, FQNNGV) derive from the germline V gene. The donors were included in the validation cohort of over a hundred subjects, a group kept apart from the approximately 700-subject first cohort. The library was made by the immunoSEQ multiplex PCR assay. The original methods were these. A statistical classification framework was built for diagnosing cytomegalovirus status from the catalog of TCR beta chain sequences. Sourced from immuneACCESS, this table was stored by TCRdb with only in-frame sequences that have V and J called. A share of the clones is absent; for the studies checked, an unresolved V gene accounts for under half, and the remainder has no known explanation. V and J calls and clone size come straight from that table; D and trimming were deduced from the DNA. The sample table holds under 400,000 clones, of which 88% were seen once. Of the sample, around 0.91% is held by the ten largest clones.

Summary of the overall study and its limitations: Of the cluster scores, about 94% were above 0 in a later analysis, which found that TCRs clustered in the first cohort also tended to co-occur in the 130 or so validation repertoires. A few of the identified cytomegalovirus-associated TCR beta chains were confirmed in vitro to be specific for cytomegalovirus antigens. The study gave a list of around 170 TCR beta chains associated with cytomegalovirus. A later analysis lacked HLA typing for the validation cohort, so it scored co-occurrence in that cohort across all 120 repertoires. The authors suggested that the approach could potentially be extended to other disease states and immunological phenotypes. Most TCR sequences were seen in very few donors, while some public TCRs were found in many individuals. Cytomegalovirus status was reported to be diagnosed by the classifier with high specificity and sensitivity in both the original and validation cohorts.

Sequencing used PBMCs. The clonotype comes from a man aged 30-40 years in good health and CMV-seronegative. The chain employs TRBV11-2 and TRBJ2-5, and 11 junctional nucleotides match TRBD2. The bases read TGTGCCAGCAGCTTAGCGGGACTAGCGGATCAAGAGACCCAGTACTTC. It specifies CASSLAGLADQETQYF.